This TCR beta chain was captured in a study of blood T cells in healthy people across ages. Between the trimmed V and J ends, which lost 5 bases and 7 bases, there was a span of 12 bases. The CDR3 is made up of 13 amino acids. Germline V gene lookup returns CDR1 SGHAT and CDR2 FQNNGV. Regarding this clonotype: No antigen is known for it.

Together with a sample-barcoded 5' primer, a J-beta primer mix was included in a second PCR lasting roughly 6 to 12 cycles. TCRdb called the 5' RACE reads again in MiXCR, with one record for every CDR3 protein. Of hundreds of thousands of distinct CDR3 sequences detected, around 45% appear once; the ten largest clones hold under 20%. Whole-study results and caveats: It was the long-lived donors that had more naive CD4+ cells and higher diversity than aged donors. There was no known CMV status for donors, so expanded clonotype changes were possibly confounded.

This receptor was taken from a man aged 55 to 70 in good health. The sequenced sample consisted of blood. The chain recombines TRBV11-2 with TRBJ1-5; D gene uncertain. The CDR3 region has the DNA TGTGCCAGCAGCCAAACTGGGTTCCAGCCCCAGCATTTT. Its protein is CASSQTGFQPQHF. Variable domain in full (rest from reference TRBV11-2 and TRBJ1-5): EAGVAQSPRYKIIEKRQSVAFWCNPISGHATLYWYQQILGQGPKLLIQFQNNGVVDDSQLPKDRFSAERLKGVDSTLKIQPAKLEDSAVYLCASSQTGFQPQHFGDGTRLSIL.